This paragraph covers one T cell receptor (beta chain) sequence. Antigen unknown. These data come from a study of cytomegalovirus exposure and HLA in healthy donors. Study findings and constraints: A prior analysis recorded that most TCR beta V segments were productive about 90% or about 30% of the time. As a later analysis revealed, the rate of TCR association differed by HLA locus, with DRB1 most and HLA-C fewest.

It was with 60 Vbeta and 13 Jbeta primers that the PCR ran. Clones were read by immunoSEQ multiplex PCR, and TCRdb kept only the in-frame ones, dropping some. This table holds about 140,000 clones. This CDR3 has 16 residues. From germline, CDR1 is SGHDT and CDR2 YYEEEE. V gave up 0 bases and J gave up 5 bases, with 16 bases separating them. This receptor was identified in a man in his forties or fifties in good health and CMV-seronegative. Material for sequencing was PBMCs. This rearrangement joins TRBV5-6 to TRBJ2-3; a possible D gene is TRBD2 (6 bases). This CDR3 is CASSLARALGGDTQYF. The CDR3 DNA reads TGTGCCAGCAGCTTGGCCAGGGCGTTGGGGGGAGATACGCAGTATTTT. Combining the CDR3 with reference TRBV5-6 and TRBJ2-3 gives the whole variable domain DAGVTQSPTHLIKTRGQQVTLRCSPKSGHDTVSWYQQALGQGPQFIFQYYEEEERQRGNFPDRFSGHQFPNYSSELNVNALLLGDSALYLCASSLARALGGDTQYFGPGTRLTVL.